This TCR beta chain derives from a study of Ad26.COV2.S vaccination and SARS-CoV-2 variants. Germline V gene sequence: CDR1 SGHNT, CDR2 YYREEE (reference sequence). This CDR3 has 16 residues. V gave up 4 bases and J gave up 4 bases; unmatched junction bases: 11. Treatment reported: some 20 received Ad26.COV2.S at low or high dose, single or two shots; about 5 received placebo; per-sample allocation not given. Following the first vaccine or placebo injection, samples were taken on day 63. The method was immunoSEQ multiplex PCR; TCRdb's version includes in-frame clones alone and lacks a portion of them. The sample records about 440,000 clones, less than 95% being singletons.

The chain employs TRBV5-4 and TRBJ2-5; 9 bases agree with TRBD1. This sequence was found in a person aged 18-65 years who received the Ad26.COV2.S COVID-19 vaccine or a placebo. This specimen consisted of peripheral blood, obtained in a trial of Ad26.COV2.S vaccine versus placebo. CDR3 loop: CASSGIQGQGTETQYF. The CDR3 nucleotides are TGTGCCAGCAGCGGAATACAGGGACAGGGTACAGAGACCCAGTACTTC.